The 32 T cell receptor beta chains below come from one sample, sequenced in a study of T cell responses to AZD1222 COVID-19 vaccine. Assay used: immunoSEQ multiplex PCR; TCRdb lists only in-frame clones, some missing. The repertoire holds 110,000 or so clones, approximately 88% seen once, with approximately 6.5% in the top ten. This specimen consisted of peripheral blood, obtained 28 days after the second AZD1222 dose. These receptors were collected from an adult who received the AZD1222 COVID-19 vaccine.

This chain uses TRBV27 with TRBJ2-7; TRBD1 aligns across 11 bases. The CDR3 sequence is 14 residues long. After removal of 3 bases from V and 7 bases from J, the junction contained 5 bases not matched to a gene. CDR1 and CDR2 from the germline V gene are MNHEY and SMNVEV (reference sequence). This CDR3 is CASSFRDRGGEQYF. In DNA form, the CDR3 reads TGTGCCAGCAGTTTCCGGGACAGGGGGGGAGAGCAGTACTTC.

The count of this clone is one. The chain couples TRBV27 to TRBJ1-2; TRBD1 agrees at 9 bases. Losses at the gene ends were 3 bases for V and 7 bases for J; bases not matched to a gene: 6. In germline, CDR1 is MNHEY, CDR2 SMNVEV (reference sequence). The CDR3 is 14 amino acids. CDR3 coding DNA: TGTGCCAGCAGTTTTACAGGGGGCATGGGTGGCTACACCTTC. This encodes CASSFTGGMGGYTF.

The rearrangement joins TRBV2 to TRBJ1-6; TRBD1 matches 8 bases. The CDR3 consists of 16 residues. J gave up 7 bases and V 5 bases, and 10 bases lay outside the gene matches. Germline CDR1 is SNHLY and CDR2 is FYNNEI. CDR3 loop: CASSFLGQGGNSPLHF. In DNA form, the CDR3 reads TGTGCCAGCAGTTTCCTTGGACAGGGAGGGAATTCACCCCTCCACTTT.

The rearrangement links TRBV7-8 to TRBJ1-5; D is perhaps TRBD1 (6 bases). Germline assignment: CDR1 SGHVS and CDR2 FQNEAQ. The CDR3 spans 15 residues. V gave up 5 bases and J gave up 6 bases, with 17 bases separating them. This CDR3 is CASSPETGKGQPQHF. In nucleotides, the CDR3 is TGTGCCAGCAGCCCAGAGACAGGAAAGGGTCAGCCCCAGCATTTT.

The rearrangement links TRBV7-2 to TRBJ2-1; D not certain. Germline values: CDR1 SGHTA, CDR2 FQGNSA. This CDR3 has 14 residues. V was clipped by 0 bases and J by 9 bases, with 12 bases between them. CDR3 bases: TGTGCCAGCAGCTTAGCTGGTTTGATCAGTGAGCAGTTCTTC. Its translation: CASSLAGLISEQFF.

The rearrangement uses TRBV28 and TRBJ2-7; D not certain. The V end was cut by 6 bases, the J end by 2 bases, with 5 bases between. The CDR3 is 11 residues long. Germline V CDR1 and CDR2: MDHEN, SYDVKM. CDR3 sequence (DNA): TGTGCCAGCAGCAATACCTACGAGCAGTACTTC. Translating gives CASSNTYEQYF. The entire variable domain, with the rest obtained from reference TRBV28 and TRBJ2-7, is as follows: DVKVTQSSRYLVKRTGEKVFLECVQDMDHENMFWYRQDPGLGLRLIYFSYDVKMKEKGDIPEGYSVSREKKERFSLILESASTNQTSMYLCASSNTYEQYFGPGTRLTVT.

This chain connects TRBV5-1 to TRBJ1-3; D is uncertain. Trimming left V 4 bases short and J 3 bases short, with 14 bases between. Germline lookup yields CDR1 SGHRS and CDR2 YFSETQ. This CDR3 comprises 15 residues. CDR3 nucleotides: TGCGCCAGCAGCGCGTCTACAGATTATGGAAACACCATATATTTT. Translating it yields CASSASTDYGNTIYF.

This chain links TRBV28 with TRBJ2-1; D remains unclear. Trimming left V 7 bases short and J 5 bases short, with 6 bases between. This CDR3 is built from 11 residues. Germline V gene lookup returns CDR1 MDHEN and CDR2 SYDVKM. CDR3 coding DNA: TGTGCCAGCACCAACAACAATGAGCAGTTCTTC. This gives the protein CASTNNNEQFF.

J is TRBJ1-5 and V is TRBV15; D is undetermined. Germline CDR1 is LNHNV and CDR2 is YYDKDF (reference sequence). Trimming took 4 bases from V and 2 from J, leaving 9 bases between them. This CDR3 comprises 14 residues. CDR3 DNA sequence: TGTGCCACCAGCACAGCGAATGGCAATCAGCCCCAGCATTTT. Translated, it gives CATSTANGNQPQHF.

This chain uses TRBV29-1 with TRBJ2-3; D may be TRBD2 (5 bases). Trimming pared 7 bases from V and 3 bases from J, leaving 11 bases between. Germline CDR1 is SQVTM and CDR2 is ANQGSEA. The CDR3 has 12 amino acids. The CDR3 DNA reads TGCAGCGGAGGGAAACAAACAGATACGCAGTATTTT. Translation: CSGGKQTDTQYF.

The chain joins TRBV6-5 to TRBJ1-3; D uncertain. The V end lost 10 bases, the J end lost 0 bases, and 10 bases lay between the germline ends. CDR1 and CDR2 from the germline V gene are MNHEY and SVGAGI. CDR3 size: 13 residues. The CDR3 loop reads CATSPNSGNTIYF. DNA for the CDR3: TGTGCCACCTCTCCGAACTCTGGAAACACCATATATTTT.

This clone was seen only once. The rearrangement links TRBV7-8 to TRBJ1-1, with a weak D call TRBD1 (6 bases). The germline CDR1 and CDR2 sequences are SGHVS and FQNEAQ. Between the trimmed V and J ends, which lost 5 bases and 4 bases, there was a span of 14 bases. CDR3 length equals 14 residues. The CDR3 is CASSPTGISTEAFF. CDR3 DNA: TGTGCCAGCAGCCCAACAGGGATCAGCACTGAAGCTTTCTTT. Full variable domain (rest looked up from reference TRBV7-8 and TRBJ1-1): GAGVSQSPRYKVAKRGQDVALRCDPISGHVSLFWYQQALGQGPEFLTYFQNEAQLDKSGLPSDRFFAERPEGSVSTLKIQRTQQEDSAVYLCASSPTGISTEAFFGQGTRLTVV.

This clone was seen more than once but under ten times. The CDR3 bases are TGTGCCAGCAGCCAACGGGCAGCTAATGAAAAACTGTTTTTT. It codes for CASSQRAANEKLFF. The genes are TRBV3-1 (or the pseudogene TRBV3-2) and TRBJ1-4; unclear D gene. The V and J ends lost 2 bases and 3 bases respectively, with 7 bases between them. The CDR3 length is 14 residues. Germline V CDR1 and CDR2: LGHDT, YNNKEL (reference sequence).

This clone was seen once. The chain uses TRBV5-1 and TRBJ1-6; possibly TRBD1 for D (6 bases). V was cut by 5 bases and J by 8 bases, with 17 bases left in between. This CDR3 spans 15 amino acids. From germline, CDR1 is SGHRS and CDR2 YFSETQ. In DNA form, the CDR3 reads TGCGCCAGCAGAACGGGGCAGGGGATGCATTCACCCCTCCACTTT. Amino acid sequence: CASRTGQGMHSPLHF. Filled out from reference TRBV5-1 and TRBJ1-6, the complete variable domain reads KAGVTQTPRYLIKTRGQQVTLSCSPISGHRSVSWYQQTPGQGLQFLFEYFSETQRNKGNFPGRFSGRQFSNSRSEMNVSTLELGDSALYLCASRTGQGMHSPLHFGNGTRLTVT.

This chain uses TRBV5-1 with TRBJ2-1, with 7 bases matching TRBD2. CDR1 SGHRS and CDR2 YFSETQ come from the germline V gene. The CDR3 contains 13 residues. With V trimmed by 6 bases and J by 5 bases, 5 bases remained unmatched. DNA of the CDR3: TGCGCCAGCATGAGGGAGGGTAACAATGAGCAGTTCTTC. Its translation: CASMREGNNEQFF. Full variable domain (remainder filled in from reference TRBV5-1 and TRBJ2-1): KAGVTQTPRYLIKTRGQQVTLSCSPISGHRSVSWYQQTPGQGLQFLFEYFSETQRNKGNFPGRFSGRQFSNSRSEMNVSTLELGDSALYLCASMREGNNEQFFGPGTRLTVL.

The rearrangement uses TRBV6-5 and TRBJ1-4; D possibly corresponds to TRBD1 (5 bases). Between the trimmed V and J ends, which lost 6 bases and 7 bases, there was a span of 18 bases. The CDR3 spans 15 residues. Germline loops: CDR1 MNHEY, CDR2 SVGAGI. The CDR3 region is CASRAQENRSEKLFF. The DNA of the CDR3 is TGTGCCAGCAGAGCTCAAGAGAACAGGAGTGAAAAACTGTTTTTT.

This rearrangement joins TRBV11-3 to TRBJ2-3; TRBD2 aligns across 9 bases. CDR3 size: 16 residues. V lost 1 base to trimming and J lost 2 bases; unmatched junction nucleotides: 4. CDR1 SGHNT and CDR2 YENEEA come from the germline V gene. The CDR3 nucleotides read TGTGCCAGCAGCTTAGGAGCTAGCGGGAACACAGATACGCAGTATTTT. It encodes CASSLGASGNTDTQYF. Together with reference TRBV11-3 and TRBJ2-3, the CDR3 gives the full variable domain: EAGVVQSPRYKIIEKKQPVAFWCNPISGHNTLYWYLQNLGQGPELLIRYENEEAVDDSQLPKDRFSAERLKGVDSTLKIQPAELGDSAVYLCASSLGASGNTDTQYFGPGTRLTVL.

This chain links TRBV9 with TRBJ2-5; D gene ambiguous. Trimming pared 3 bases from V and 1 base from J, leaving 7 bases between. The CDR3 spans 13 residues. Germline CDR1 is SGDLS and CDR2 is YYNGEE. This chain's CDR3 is CASSAEIQETQYF. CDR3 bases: TGTGCCAGCAGCGCTGAGATCCAAGAGACCCAGTACTTC.

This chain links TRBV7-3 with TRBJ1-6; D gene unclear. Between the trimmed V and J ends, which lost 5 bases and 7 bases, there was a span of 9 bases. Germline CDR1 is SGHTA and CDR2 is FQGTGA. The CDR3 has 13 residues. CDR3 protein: CASSEGPNSPLHF. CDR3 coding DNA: TGTGCCAGCAGCGAGGGCCCAAATTCACCCCTCCACTTT.

The CDR3 DNA reads TGTGCCAGCAGGTCAGAAAATTCACCCCTCCACTTT. It codes for CASRSENSPLHF. The chain joins TRBV12-3 or TRBV12-4 to TRBJ1-6; D call uncertain. Trimming stripped 6 bases from V and 7 bases from J, with 7 bases between. The CDR3 is 12 amino acids.

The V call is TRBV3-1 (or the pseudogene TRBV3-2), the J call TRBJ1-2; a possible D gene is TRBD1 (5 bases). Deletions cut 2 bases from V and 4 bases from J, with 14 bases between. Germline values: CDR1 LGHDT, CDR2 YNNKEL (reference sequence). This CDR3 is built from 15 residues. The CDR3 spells CASSQSDSHPYGYTF. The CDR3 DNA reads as TGTGCCAGCAGCCAATCTGACAGCCACCCCTATGGCTACACCTTC.

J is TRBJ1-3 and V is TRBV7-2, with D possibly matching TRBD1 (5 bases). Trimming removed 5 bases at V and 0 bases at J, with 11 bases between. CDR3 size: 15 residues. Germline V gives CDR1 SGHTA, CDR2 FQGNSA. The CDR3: CASSNRQNSGNTIYF. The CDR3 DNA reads TGTGCCAGCAGCAACCGACAGAACTCTGGAAACACCATATATTTT.

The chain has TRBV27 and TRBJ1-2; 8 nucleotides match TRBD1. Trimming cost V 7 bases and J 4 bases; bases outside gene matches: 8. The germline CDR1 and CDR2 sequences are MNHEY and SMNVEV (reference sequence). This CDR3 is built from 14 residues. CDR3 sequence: CASTPTGESYGYTF. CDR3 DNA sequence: TGTGCCAGCACCCCGACAGGGGAGAGCTATGGCTACACCTTC.

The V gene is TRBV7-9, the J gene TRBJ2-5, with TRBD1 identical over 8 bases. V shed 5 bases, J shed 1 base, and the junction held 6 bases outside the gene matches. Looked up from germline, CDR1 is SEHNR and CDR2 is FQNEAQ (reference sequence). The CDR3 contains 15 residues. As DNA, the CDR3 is TGTGCCAGCAGCCCTGGACAGGGTGTCCAAGAGACCCAGTACTTC. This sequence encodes CASSPGQGVQETQYF.

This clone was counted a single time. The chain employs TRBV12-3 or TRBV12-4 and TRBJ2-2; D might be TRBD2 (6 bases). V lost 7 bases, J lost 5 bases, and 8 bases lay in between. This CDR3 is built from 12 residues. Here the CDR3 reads CASTGTTGELFF. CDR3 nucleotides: TGTGCCAGCACGGGGACTACCGGGGAGCTGTTTTTT.

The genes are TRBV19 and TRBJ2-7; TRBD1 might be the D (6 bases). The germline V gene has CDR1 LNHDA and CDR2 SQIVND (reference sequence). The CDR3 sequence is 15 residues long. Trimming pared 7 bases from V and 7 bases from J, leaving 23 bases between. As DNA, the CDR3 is TGTGCCAGTATCCCCCAGGGGCTGTCTACGGTGGAGCAGTACTTC. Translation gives CASIPQGLSTVEQYF.

The CDR3 nucleotides are TGTGCCAGCAGCTCCAGACTAGCGGTGGGCACAGATACGCAGTATTTT. It is translated as CASSSRLAVGTDTQYF. This sequence joins TRBV7-2 and TRBJ2-3; TRBD2 matches 9 bases. There are 16 residues in the CDR3. CDR1 is SGHTA and CDR2 is FQGNSA in the germline V gene. J was trimmed by 1 base and V by 4 bases; bases with no gene match: 6. Complete variable domain (other parts from reference TRBV7-2 and TRBJ2-3): GAGVSQSPSNKVTEKGKDVELRCDPISGHTALYWYRQSLGQGLEFLIYFQGNSAPDKSGLPSDRFSAERTGGSVSTLTIQRTQQEDSAVYLCASSSRLAVGTDTQYFGPGTRLTVL.

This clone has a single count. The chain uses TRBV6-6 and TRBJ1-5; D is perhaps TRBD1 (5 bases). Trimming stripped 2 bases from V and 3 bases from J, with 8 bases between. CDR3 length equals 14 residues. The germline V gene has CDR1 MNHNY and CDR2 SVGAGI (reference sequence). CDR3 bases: TGTGCCAGCAGTTACCAGGGTTTCAATCAGCCCCAGCATTTT. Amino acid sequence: CASSYQGFNQPQHF.

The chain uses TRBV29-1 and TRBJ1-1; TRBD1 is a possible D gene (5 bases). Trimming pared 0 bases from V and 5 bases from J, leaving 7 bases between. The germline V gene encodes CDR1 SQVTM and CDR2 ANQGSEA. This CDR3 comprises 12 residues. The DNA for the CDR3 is TGCAGCGTTGAAGACGGGGGTACTGAAGCTTTCTTT. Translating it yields CSVEDGGTEAFF.

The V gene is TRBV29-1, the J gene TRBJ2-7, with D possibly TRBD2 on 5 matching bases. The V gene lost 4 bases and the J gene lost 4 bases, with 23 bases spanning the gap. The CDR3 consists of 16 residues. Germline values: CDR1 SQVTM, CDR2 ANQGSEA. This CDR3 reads CSVVEMKTDFPYEQYF. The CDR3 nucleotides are TGCAGCGTTGTGGAAATGAAAACGGACTTCCCTTACGAGCAGTACTTC.

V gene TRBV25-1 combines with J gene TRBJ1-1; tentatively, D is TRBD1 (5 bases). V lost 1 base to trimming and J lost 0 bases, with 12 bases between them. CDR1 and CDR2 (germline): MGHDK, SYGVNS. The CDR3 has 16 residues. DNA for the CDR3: TGTGCCAGCAGTGAATCAGGGTTTCTGATGAACACTGAAGCTTTCTTT. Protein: CASSESGFLMNTEAFF.

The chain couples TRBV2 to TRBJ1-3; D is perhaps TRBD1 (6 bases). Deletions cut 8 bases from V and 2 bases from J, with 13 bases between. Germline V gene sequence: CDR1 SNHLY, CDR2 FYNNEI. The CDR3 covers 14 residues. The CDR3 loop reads CASQIGGPGNTIYF. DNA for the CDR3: TGTGCCAGCCAAATCGGGGGGCCTGGAAACACCATATATTTT.